This T cell receptor beta chain emerged from a study of cytomegalovirus exposure and HLA in healthy donors. General observations from the study: Common viral pathogens seemed, in a later analysis, to connect with several of the most significant clusters. Later on, analysis showed that most CMV-associated TCR beta chains appeared to be HLA-restricted. The only immune exposure information that was available was CMV serostatus. The listing of fewer than 200 TCR beta chains classed them as cytomegalovirus-associated.

Trimming removed 3 bases from V and 0 bases from J; junction bases left unmatched: 8. Germline V lookup: CDR1 SQVTM, CDR2 ANQGSEA. The CDR3 runs 16 residues. PCR primers comprised 60 Vbeta and 13 Jbeta primers. The assay was immunoSEQ multiplex PCR, and TCRdb's table has in-frame clones only and misses some. The table includes approximately 100,000 clones, 65% to 80% detected once. This clone was observed a single time. Antigen: not known. V and J are TRBV29-1 and TRBJ2-5; 9 nucleotides match TRBD1. The sequencing sample was made of PBMCs. The TCR was taken from a middle-aged woman in good health and CMV-seronegative. DNA of the CDR3: TGCAGCGTTGATCCCACCGGACAGGGGTACCAAGAGACCCAGTACTTC. Protein sequence: CSVDPTGQGYQETQYF.